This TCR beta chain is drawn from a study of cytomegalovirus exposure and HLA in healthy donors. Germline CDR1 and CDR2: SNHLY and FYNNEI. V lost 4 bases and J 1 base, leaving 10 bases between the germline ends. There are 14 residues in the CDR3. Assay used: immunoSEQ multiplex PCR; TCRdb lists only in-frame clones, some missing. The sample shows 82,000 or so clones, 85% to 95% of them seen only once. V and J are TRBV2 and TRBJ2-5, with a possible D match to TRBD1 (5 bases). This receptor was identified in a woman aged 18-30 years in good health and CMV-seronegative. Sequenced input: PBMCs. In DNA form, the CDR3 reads TGTGCCAGCAGTGTCGACAGATTCCAAGAGACCCAGTACTTC. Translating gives CASSVDRFQETQYF.